This T cell receptor (beta chain) derives from a study of T-cell memory formation after mild COVID-19. Across the study: Most TCR clusters belonged to a single donor.

Concerning this clonotype: What it recognizes is unknown.

Broader study findings: Contracting clones localized mainly to CM and EM when CD4+ and mainly to EMRA when CD8+.

TCR alpha and TCR beta cDNA libraries with sample barcodes and UMIs came from 5'RACE using constant-segment primers. TCRdb itself ran the 5' RACE reads through MiXCR, one entry per CDR3 protein. Here the sample spans approximately 240,000 distinct CDR3 sequences, less than 20% being singletons. There are 14 residues in the CDR3. V lost 3 bases and J lost 8, with 16 bases in between. CDR1 and CDR2 (germline): MDHEN, SYDVKM. The chain employs TRBV28 and TRBJ1-2, with D maybe TRBD1 (6 bases). This receptor was identified in a man younger than 30 who had mild COVID-19 (a few samples of this study predate the infection). Cell type and time point are not known. The specimen was PBMCs or a T cell subset sorted from them (not recorded which). The CDR3: CASSFPGALRGYTF. DNA for the CDR3: TGTGCCAGCAGTTTCCCAGGGGCGCTCCGGGGCTACACCTTC.